Listed below are T cell receptor beta chains from one sample, sequenced in a study of T cell responses to AZD1222 COVID-19 vaccine. Here immunoSEQ multiplex PCR was the method, and the copy in TCRdb shows in-frame clones only, minus some. The sample carries fewer than 200,000 clones, 85% to 95% recorded once. Source: peripheral blood, taken on day 0 of AZD1222 vaccination. The receptors come from an adult in good health. The CDR3 runs from the conserved cysteine through the conserved F or W.

>TRBV18|TRBJ1-5|14
CASSPGVTGQPQHF
>TRBV11-2|TRBJ1-1|16
CASSDGGGSLFTEAFF
>TRBV14|TRBJ1-2|15
CASSQDVQGARGYTF
>TRBV27|TRBJ1-2|15
CASSLSPRRFYGYTF
>TRBV25-1|TRBJ1-6|15
CASTPGTGGSSPLHF
>TRBV12-3/TRBV12-4|TRBJ1-1|11
CASRLVTEAFF
>TRBV5-6|TRBJ1-2|13
CASSFPGPYGYTF
>TRBV6-5|TRBJ1-1|15
CASSYGAGVNTEAFF
>TRBV21-1|TRBJ1-1|13
CASRRGTGVEAFF
>TRBV18|TRBJ2-5|13
CASSPGQEETQYF
>TRBV3-1/TRBV3-2|TRBJ1-1|14
CASSRGGSNTEAFF
>TRBV27|TRBJ1-4|15
CASSLNGQTNEKLFF
>TRBV29-1|TRBJ2-1|13
CSVPGQTYNEQFF
>TRBV3-1/TRBV3-2|TRBJ1-2|16
CASSQESSGAGRGYTF
>TRBV7-9|TRBJ1-2|18
CASSSPPYAGPPGYGYTF
>TRBV11-2|TRBJ2-5|15
CASSGSSGGSETQYF
>TRBV29-1|TRBJ1-2|14
CSVVGETGRSGYTF
>TRBV6-4|TRBJ1-5|13
CASSEQGGQPQHF
>TRBV3-1/TRBV3-2|TRBJ1-5|14
CASSQAGSNQPQHF
>TRBV27|TRBJ1-2|14
CASSLSTGMDGYTF
>TRBV19|TRBJ2-1|15
CASSPALGSYNEQFF
>TRBV19|TRBJ2-7|14
CASSTQGLPYEQYF
>TRBV6-5|TRBJ1-2|13
CASRDSTNYGYTF
>TRBV9|TRBJ2-5|17
CASSVGSASGFQETQYF
>TRBV15|TRBJ1-2|12
CATSMTGVGYTF
>TRBV3-1/TRBV3-2|TRBJ1-3|14
CASSQGDSGNTIYF
>TRBV7-2|TRBJ2-7|14
CASSQTGGLYEQYF